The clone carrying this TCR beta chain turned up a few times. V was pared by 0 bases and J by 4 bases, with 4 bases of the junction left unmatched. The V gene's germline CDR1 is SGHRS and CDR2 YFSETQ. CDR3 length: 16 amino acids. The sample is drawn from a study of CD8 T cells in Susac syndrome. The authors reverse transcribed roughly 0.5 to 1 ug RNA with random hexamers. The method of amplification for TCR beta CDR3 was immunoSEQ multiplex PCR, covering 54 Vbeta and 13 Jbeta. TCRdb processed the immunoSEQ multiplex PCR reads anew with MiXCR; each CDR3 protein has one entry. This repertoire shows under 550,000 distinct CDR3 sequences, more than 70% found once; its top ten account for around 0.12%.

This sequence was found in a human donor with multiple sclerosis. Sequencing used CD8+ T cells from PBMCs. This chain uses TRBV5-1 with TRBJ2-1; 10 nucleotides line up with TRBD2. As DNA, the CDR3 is TGCGCCAGCAGCTTGGAGAGCGGGAGGGAATACAATGAGCAGTTCTTC. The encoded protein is CASSLESGREYNEQFF.